A single sample gave rise to the 13 T cell receptor beta chains below, sequenced in a study of tumor and adjacent non-tumor tissue in lung cancer. RNA was extracted from bulk tissue without any cell sorting. TCRbeta libraries were built with three rounds of nested PCR, modified from ARM-PCR. TCRdb re-analysed the multiplex PCR reads in MiXCR, keeping a single row per CDR3 protein. Of about 140,000 distinct CDR3 sequences listed, roughly 70% are singletons. The sequenced sample consisted of lung tumor tissue. The receptors were gathered from a man in his 60s with small cell lung cancer.

Comment on this clonotype: One end of the junction varies from germline; a read error may be responsible. V and J are TRBV6-1 and TRBJ2-1; D is perhaps TRBD2 (5 bases). CDR1 and CDR2 (germline): MNHNS, SASEGT. This CDR3 is built from 14 residues. The CDR3: CASSELGSANEQFF. The CDR3 nucleotides read TGCGCCAGCAGTGAATTGGGTAGCGCCAATGAGCAGTTCTTC.

This clonotype was counted a few times. A much larger clone lies a single base off, so this may be a read error. V and J are TRBV10-1 and TRBJ2-3; 10 bases align to TRBD1. The length of the CDR3 is 14 residues. Germline V lookup: CDR1 WNHNN, CDR2 SYGVQD (reference sequence). The CDR3 here is CASKTDRGRDMQYF. The CDR3 DNA reads TGCGCCAGCAAGACGGACAGGGGGAGGGATATGCAGTATTTT.

Concerning this clonotype itself: One base away lies a much larger clone, so this may be a sequencing read error. The chain uses TRBV4-1 and TRBJ1-6; no clear D gene. The CDR3 runs to 17 residues. Germline V gene data show CDR1 as MGHRA and CDR2 as YSYEKL. The CDR3 region is CTSSLGVTSSYNSPLHF. CDR3 coding DNA: TGCACCAGCAGCCTTGGGGTCACGAGCTCCTATAATTCACCCCTCCACTTT.

V is TRBV11-3 and J is TRBJ2-1, with TRBD2 matching over 8 bases. The ends lost 4 bases at V and 1 base at J; junction bases unmatched: 6. CDR1 and CDR2 (germline): SGHNT, YENEEA. CDR3 size: 16 residues. The CDR3 DNA is TGTGCCAGCAGCTCCCGGAGCGGGAGTTCCTACAATGAGCAGTTCTTC. Residues: CASSSRSGSSYNEQFF.

The genes are TRBV6-1 and TRBJ2-3; TRBD2 aligns across 7 bases. The CDR3 length is 14 residues. CDR1 and CDR2 (germline): MNHNS, SASEGT. V gave up 7 bases and J gave up 4 bases; unmatched junction bases: 8. The CDR3 DNA reads as TGTGCCAGCAAGGCGGGAGAGGAAGCAGATACGCAGTATTTT. The encoded protein is CASKAGEEADTQYF.

This clonotype was recorded at least ten times. The gene calls are TRBV20-1 and TRBJ1-1; a possible D gene is TRBD1 (5 bases). The CDR3 runs to 13 residues. Between the trimmed V and J ends, which lost 3 bases and 1 base, there was a span of 9 bases. CDR1 is DFQATT, CDR2 SNEGSKA, per germline (reference sequence). Written as DNA, the CDR3 is TGCAGTGCTAGCCCTCAGGGGAACACTGAAGCTTTCTTT. Residues: CSASPQGNTEAFF.

As regards this clonotype: This CDR3 fails to terminate in the conserved phenylalanine or tryptophan, so it likely reflects a read error. The gene calls are TRBV6-1 and TRBJ2-1, with 9 bases aligning to TRBD2. CDR1 is MNHNS and CDR2 is SASEGT in the germline V gene. CDR3 length: 14 residues. CDR3 region: CAIIFSGSRNEQFL. CDR3 DNA: TGTGCCATCATCTTTAGCGGGAGTAGGAATGAACAGTTCTTA.

This clonotype was recorded a few times. A much larger clone differs from this one at a single base, so this may be a read error. The chain couples TRBV20-1 to TRBJ2-5; 10 bases fit TRBD2. CDR3 size: 15 residues. V dropped 5 bases and J dropped 2; count of bases not matched to a gene: 8. CDR1 DFQATT and CDR2 SNEGSKA come from the germline V gene (reference sequence). The CDR3, as DNA: TGCAGTGCTCAAGAGGCTAGCGGGAGTCAAGAGACCCAGTACTTC. It specifies CSAQEASGSQETQYF.

A note on this clonotype: One junction end does not reproduce the germline sequence, and a read error may be involved. CDR3 amino acids: CSARNSGHGDSPLRF. CDR3 bases: TGCAGTGCCCGAAACTCGGGACATGGAGATTCACCCCTCCGCTTT. The chain employs TRBV20-1 and TRBJ1-6, with D possibly matching TRBD1 (6 bases). Germline V gene sequence: CDR1 DFQATT, CDR2 SNEGSKA (reference sequence). This CDR3 has 15 amino acids.

With respect to this clonotype: This likely comes from a read error, as the CDR3 has no conserved phenylalanine or tryptophan at its end. This sequence joins TRBV20-1 and TRBJ2-3; 8 bases agree with TRBD2. Germline V CDR1 and CDR2: DFQATT, SNEGSKA (reference sequence). This CDR3 is 16 amino acids long. For the CDR3, the DNA is TGCAGTGCCGAGACACTAGCGGTACCTAGCAGAGATACGCAGTATTCT. This codes for CSAETLAVPSRDTQYS.

Remarks on this clonotype: A clone one base away is much larger, so this may be a read error. This chain connects TRBV12-3 or TRBV12-4 to TRBJ1-1; D not certain. The CDR3 extends over 13 amino acids. The CDR3 spells CARSYQSNTEAFF. Written as DNA, the CDR3 is TGTGCCAGGAGTTATCAATCAAACACTGAAGCTTTCTTT.

Of note for this clonotype: Relative to the germline gene, one junction end is altered; a read error may explain this. The chain links TRBV12-3 or TRBV12-4 to TRBJ2-1, with 7 bases matching TRBD2. The CDR3 consists of 17 residues. The CDR3 bases are TGTGCCATCAGTTTAGGGTTTCGCGGGAGAGGGAACAATGAGCAGTTCTTC. Amino acids: CAISLGFRGRGNNEQFF.

As regards this clonotype: At one end the junction does not follow the germline gene, possibly because of a read error. This chain uses TRBV12-3 or TRBV12-4 with TRBJ2-1; D not resolved. This CDR3 is 14 amino acids long. The CDR3 DNA is TGTGCCAGCAGTTTAGGGAGCTCCTACAGTGAGCAGTTCTTC. Translation: CASSLGSSYSEQFF.